A single sample gave rise to the 16 T cell receptor beta chains below, sequenced in a study of cytomegalovirus exposure and HLA in healthy donors. Vbeta (60) and Jbeta (13) primers were used in the PCR. Assay: immunoSEQ multiplex PCR; the TCRdb copy retains only in-frame clones and omits some. The sample lists some 120,000 clones, around 80% occurring once. The sequencing input was PBMCs. These TCRs come from a human donor in good health.

The chain combines TRBV4-1 with TRBJ2-1; D may be TRBD2 (6 bases). The CDR3 has 15 residues. CDR1 and CDR2 (germline): MGHRA, YSYEKL. Between the trimmed V and J ends, which lost 4 bases and 7 bases, there was a span of 17 bases. The CDR3 is CASSRDLLASNEQFF. The CDR3 nucleotides are TGCGCCAGCAGCCGAGATCTTCTAGCGTCGAATGAGCAGTTCTTC.

V is TRBV5-4 and J is TRBJ2-3, with D possibly being TRBD1 (6 bases). V was shortened by 0 bases and J by 2 bases, with 16 bases between the two germline ends. The CDR3 is made up of 17 amino acids. The germline CDR1 and CDR2 sequences are SGHNT and YYREEE (reference sequence). CDR3 amino acids: CASSLVPGVTSTDTQYF. The CDR3 region has the DNA TGTGCCAGCAGCTTGGTTCCAGGGGTGACCTCCACAGATACGCAGTATTTT.

Here the CDR3 DNA reads TGTGCCAGCAGCCAACAGGGACCCTACGAGCAGTACTTC. This sequence encodes CASSQQGPYEQYF. V usage is TRBV6-5 and J usage is TRBJ2-7; a possible D gene is TRBD1 (6 bases). Trimming took off 6 bases at V and 2 bases at J, with 11 bases between the two ends. Germline V gives CDR1 MNHEY, CDR2 SVGAGI. This CDR3 is built from 13 residues.

This chain uses TRBV7-3 with TRBJ1-1, with 7 bases identical to TRBD1. V dropped 4 bases and J dropped 1; count of bases not matched to a gene: 0. The CDR3 is 13 residues long. CDR1 is SGHTA, CDR2 FQGTGA, per germline. The CDR3 DNA reads TGTGCCAGCAGCTGGGACAGGAACACTGAAGCTTTCTTT. It codes for CASSWDRNTEAFF. The complete variable domain, with remaining parts taken from reference TRBV7-3 and TRBJ1-1, reads GAGVSQTPSNKVTEKGKYVELRCDPISGHTALYWYRQSLGQGPEFLIYFQGTGAADDSGLPNDRFFAVRPEGSVSTLKIQRTERGDSAVYLCASSWDRNTEAFFGQGTRLTVV.

This chain connects TRBV6-1 to TRBJ2-4; TRBD1 aligns across 8 bases. Trimming took 4 bases from V and 9 from J; bases not matched to a gene: 14. The CDR3 runs to 16 residues. In germline, CDR1 is MNHNS, CDR2 SASEGT. CDR3: CASSGLTGDDRGIQYF. Written as DNA, the CDR3 is TGTGCCAGCAGTGGACTGACAGGGGACGACCGTGGCATTCAGTACTTC.

This chain uses TRBV5-1 with TRBJ1-5; D ambiguous. The germline gives CDR1 SGHRS, CDR2 YFSETQ. The CDR3 runs 15 residues. Trimming pared 0 bases from V and 0 bases from J, leaving 7 bases between. Written as DNA, the CDR3 is TGCGCCAGCAGCTTGGGAGGGTATAGCAATCAGCCCCAGCATTTT. Amino acids: CASSLGGYSNQPQHF.

The rearrangement joins TRBV5-6 to TRBJ2-1; TRBD2 agrees at 7 bases. This CDR3 contains 15 residues. Germline trimming cut 2 bases from V and 3 bases from J; bases unmatched to any gene: 5. Germline V gene lookup returns CDR1 SGHDT and CDR2 YYEEEE. As DNA, the CDR3 is TGTGCCAGCAGCTTTACAGCGGGGAACTACAATGAGCAGTTCTTC. As protein: CASSFTAGNYNEQFF.

The CDR3 bases are TGCGCCAGCAGCCAAGAGCGGGGGAGAACTGAAGCTTTCTTT. Amino acids: CASSQERGRTEAFF. The gene calls are TRBV4-1 and TRBJ1-1; perhaps TRBD1 as D (5 bases). Trimming took off 0 bases at V and 5 bases at J, with 10 bases between the two ends. This CDR3 region has 14 residues. Germline assignment: CDR1 MGHRA and CDR2 YSYEKL.

V and J are TRBV4-1 and TRBJ1-3, with no clear D. Germline values: CDR1 MGHRA, CDR2 YSYEKL. V was pared by 4 bases and J by 6 bases, with 13 bases between. The CDR3 is 14 residues long. CDR3 in amino acids: CASSPPREANTIYF. DNA for the CDR3: TGCGCCAGCAGCCCCCCGAGGGAGGCAAACACCATATATTTT.

The chain combines TRBV10-3 with TRBJ2-5, with D hard to call. This CDR3 spans 11 amino acids. Looked up from germline, CDR1 is ENHRY and CDR2 is SYGVKD. The V gene lost 10 bases and the J gene lost 1 base, with 7 bases spanning the gap. The CDR3 sequence: CATSFQETQYF. CDR3 DNA: TGTGCCACCTCTTTCCAAGAGACCCAGTACTTC.

The chain links TRBV7-6 to TRBJ1-5; the D is unclear. This CDR3 is 15 amino acids long. V lost 5 bases and J lost 6, with 17 bases in between. The germline V gene has CDR1 SGHVS and CDR2 FNYEAQ. This CDR3 reads CASSPGPGGTQPQHF. The CDR3 DNA sequence: TGTGCCAGCAGCCCAGGCCCAGGTGGTACTCAGCCCCAGCATTTT.

This clone was detected a few times. Other DNA sequences in the same sample also yield this CDR3. The chain carries TRBV5-6 and TRBJ1-2; D is ambiguous. Between the trimmed V and J ends, which lost 0 bases and 8 bases, there was a span of 8 bases. The length of the CDR3 is 12 residues. Germline V gene data show CDR1 as SGHDT and CDR2 as YYEEEE. As DNA, the CDR3 is TGTGCCAGCAGCTTGGCGGGATACGGCTACACCTTC. It yields the protein CASSLAGYGYTF.

This sequence joins TRBV5-4 and TRBJ2-3, with 9 bases aligning to TRBD2. J gave up 6 bases and V 7 bases, and 12 bases lay outside the gene matches. From germline, CDR1 is SGHNT and CDR2 YYREEE (reference sequence). The CDR3 contains 15 residues. This CDR3 is CASLKAGGHRDTQYF. The CDR3 DNA follows: TGTGCCAGCCTAAAAGCGGGGGGACACAGGGATACGCAGTATTTT.

On this clone itself: One junction end disagrees with the germline gene, perhaps due to a read error. The chain combines TRBV6-1 with TRBJ1-6; no firm D call. This CDR3 has 11 amino acids. Germline V lookup: CDR1 MNHNS, CDR2 SASEGT. Here the CDR3 DNA reads TGTGCCAGCAGTGAAGTTGGACTGTTTGACTTT. This encodes CASSEVGLFDF.

Concerning this clone: Other nucleotide sequences from this sample produce the same CDR3. The chain recombines TRBV5-1 with TRBJ1-2; TRBD1 agrees at 7 bases. This CDR3 is 13 amino acids long. With 5 bases clipped from V and 4 bases from J, the junction kept 5 bases outside the gene matches. The V gene's germline CDR1 is SGHRS and CDR2 YFSETQ. CDR3 loop: CASSFGQVYGYTF. DNA for the CDR3: TGCGCCAGCAGTTTTGGACAGGTCTATGGCTACACCTTC. The variable domain in full, completed from reference TRBV5-1 and TRBJ1-2, reads KAGVTQTPRYLIKTRGQQVTLSCSPISGHRSVSWYQQTPGQGLQFLFEYFSETQRNKGNFPGRFSGRQFSNSRSEMNVSTLELGDSALYLCASSFGQVYGYTFGSGTRLTVV.

The rearrangement uses TRBV7-6 and TRBJ2-7; D is unclear. Germline V CDR1 and CDR2: SGHVS, FNYEAQ. This CDR3 region has 14 residues. The germline V and J ends were trimmed by 0 bases and 2 bases, with 8 bases remaining between them. DNA of the CDR3: TGTGCCAGCAGCTTAGCATTTAATACCTACGAGCAGTACTTC. Protein sequence: CASSLAFNTYEQYF. The whole variable domain, filled in from reference TRBV7-6 and TRBJ2-7, reads GAGVSQSPRYKVTKRGQDVALRCDPISGHVSLYWYRQALGQGPEFLTYFNYEAQQDKSGLPNDRFSAERPEGSISTLTIQRTEQRDSAMYRCASSLAFNTYEQYFGPGTRLTVT.